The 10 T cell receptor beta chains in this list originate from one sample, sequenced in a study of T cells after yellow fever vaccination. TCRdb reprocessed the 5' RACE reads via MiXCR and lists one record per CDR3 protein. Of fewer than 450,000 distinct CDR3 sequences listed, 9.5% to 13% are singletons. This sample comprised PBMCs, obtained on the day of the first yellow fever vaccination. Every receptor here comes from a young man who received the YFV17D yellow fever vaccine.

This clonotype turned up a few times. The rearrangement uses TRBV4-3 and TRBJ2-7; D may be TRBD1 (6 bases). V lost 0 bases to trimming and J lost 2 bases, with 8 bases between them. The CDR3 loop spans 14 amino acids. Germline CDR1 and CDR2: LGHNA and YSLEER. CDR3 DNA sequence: TGCGCCAGCAGCCAAGAAAGGGACACCTACGAGCAGTACGTC. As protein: CASSQERDTYEQYV.

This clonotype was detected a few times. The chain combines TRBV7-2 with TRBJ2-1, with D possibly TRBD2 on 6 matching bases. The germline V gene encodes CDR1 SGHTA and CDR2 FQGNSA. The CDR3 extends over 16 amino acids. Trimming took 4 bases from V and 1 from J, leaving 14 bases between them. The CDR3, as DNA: TGTGCCAGCAGCTGGGATCGAGCGGGTTCCTACAATGAGCAGTTCTTC. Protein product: CASSWDRAGSYNEQFF. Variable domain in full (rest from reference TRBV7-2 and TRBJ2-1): GAGVSQSPSNKVTEKGKDVELRCDPISGHTALYWYRQSLGQGLEFLIYFQGNSAPDKSGLPSDRFSAERTGGSVSTLTIQRTQQEDSAVYLCASSWDRAGSYNEQFFGPGTRLTVL.

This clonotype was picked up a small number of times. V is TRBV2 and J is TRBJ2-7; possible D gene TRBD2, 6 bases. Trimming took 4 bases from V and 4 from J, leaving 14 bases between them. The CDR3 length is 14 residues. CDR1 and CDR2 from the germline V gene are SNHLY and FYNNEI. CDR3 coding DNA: TGTGCCAGCAGTGTAATCCTAGCGTCGTACGAGCAGTACTTC. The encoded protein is CASSVILASYEQYF. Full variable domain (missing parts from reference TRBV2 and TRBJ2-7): EPEVTQTPSHQVTQMGQEVILRCVPISNHLYFYWYRQILGQKVEFLVSFYNNEISEKSEIFDDQFSVERPDGSNFTLKIRSTKLEDSAMYFCASSVILASYEQYFGPGTRLTVT.

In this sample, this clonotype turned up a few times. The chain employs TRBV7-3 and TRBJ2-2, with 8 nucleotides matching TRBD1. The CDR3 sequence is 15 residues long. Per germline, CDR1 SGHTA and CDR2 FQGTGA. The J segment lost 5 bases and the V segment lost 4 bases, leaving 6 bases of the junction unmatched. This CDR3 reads CASSYNRDRTGELFF. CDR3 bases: TGTGCCAGCAGCTACAATCGGGACAGGACCGGGGAGCTGTTTTTT.

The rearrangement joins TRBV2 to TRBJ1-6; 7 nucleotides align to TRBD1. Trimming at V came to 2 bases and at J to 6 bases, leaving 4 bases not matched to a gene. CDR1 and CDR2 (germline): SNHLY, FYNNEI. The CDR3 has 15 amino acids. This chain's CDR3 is CASSEQGGPNSPLHF. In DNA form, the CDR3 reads TGTGCCAGCAGTGAACAAGGGGGCCCTAATTCACCCCTCCACTTT.

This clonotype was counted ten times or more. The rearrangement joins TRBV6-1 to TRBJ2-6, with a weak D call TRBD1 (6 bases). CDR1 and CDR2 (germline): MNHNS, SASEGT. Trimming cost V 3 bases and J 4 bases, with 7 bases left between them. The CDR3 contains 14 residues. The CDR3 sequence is CASSEGAGANVLTF. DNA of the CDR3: TGTGCCAGCAGTGAGGGGGCCGGGGCCAACGTCCTGACTTTC.

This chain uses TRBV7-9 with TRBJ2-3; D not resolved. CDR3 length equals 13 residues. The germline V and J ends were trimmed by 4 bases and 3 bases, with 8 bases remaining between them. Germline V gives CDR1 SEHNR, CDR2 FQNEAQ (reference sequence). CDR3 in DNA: TGTGCCAGCAGCTGGGCGGAAACAGATACGCAGTATTTT. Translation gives CASSWAETDTQYF.

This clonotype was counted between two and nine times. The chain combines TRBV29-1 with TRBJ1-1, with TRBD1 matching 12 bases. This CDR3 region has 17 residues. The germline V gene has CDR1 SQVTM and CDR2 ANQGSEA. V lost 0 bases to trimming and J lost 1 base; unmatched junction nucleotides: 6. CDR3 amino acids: CSVEEGTGGDRNTEAFF. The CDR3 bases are TGCAGCGTTGAAGAAGGGACAGGGGGCGACAGGAACACTGAAGCTTTCTTT.

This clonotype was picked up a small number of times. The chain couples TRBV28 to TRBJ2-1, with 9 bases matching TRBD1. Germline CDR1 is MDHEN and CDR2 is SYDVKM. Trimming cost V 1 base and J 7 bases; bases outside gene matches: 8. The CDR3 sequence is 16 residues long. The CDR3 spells CASSLSYRGLRNEQFF. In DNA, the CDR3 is TGTGCCAGCAGTTTATCCTACAGGGGGCTCAGGAATGAGCAGTTCTTC.

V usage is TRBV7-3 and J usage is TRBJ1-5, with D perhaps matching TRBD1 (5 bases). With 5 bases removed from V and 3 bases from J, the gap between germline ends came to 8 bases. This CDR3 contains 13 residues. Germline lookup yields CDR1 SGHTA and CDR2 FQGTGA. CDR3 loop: CASSRDPNQPQHF. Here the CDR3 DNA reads TGTGCCAGCAGCCGGGACCCCAATCAGCCCCAGCATTTT.